The T cell receptor (beta chain) described here comes from a study of T cells expressing NK-cell markers. Points on this clonotype: What it recognizes is unknown.

Beta-chain TCR cDNA was generated via 5'RACE template switching with UMIs. TCRdb derives one entry per CDR3 protein from the 5' RACE reads, leaving out DNA. The sample table includes about 460,000 distinct CDR3 sequences. Findings and caveats of the study: In several donors, dominant clonotypes made up about 25-60.1% of CD3+CD56-NKG2C+ cells.

The sample consisted of blood T cells: a sorted CD56 or NKG2C T cell subset, CD4+ or CD8+ T cells, or bulk PBMC T cells (not recorded which). The receptor was derived from a woman between 50 and 59 years old in good health.

CDR3 sequence: CASGPVRSSYNEQFF. The V gene is TRBV3-1, the J gene TRBJ2-1. This CDR3 has 15 amino acids. Per the germline V gene, CDR1 is LGHDT and CDR2 is YNNKEL (reference sequence).